One and the same sample provided the 30 T cell receptor beta chains below, sequenced in a study of cytomegalovirus exposure and HLA in healthy donors. The primer mix had 60 Vbeta and 13 Jbeta primers. Profiled with immunoSEQ multiplex PCR; TCRdb holds only in-frame clones, not every one. The table lists 150,000 or so clones, about 68% of them singletons. The sequencing sample was made of PBMCs. Receptors were obtained from a man aged 25-45 years in good health and CMV-seronegative.

The chain combines TRBV4-3 with TRBJ2-7; the D is unclear. Germline V gene data show CDR1 as LGHNA and CDR2 as YSLEER. Trimming cost V 0 bases and J 3 bases, with 6 bases left between them. The CDR3 spans 13 residues. DNA of the CDR3: TGCGCCAGCAGCCAAGATGTCAGCTACGAGCAGTACTTC. This codes for CASSQDVSYEQYF.

In this sample, this clone turned up a few times. CDR3 bases: TGTGCCAGCAGTTTGAGCACGAACACTGAAGCTTTCTTT. The encoded protein is CASSLSTNTEAFF. The chain couples TRBV28 to TRBJ1-1; no clear D. Germline CDR1 reads MDHEN; CDR2 reads SYDVKM. Trimming shortened V by 3 bases and J by 1 base, and 6 bases separated the two germline ends. The CDR3 extends over 13 amino acids.

This clone came up a few times. This chain uses TRBV7-2 with TRBJ2-5; D remains ambiguous. V dropped 1 base and J dropped 4 bases, with 10 bases sitting between them. CDR1 is SGHTA and CDR2 is FQGNSA in the germline V gene. This CDR3 is built from 14 residues. DNA for the CDR3: TGTGCCAGCAGCTTAGAGTCTACCTTAGAGACCCAGTACTTC. This encodes CASSLESTLETQYF. Variable domain in full (rest from reference TRBV7-2 and TRBJ2-5): GAGVSQSPSNKVTEKGKDVELRCDPISGHTALYWYRQSLGQGLEFLIYFQGNSAPDKSGLPSDRFSAERTGGSVSTLTIQRTQQEDSAVYLCASSLESTLETQYFGPGTRLLVL.

CDR3 loop: CSALGGVVDTQYF. In DNA form, the CDR3 reads TGCAGCGCTCTAGGCGGGGTAGTGGATACGCAGTATTTT. The V and J genes are TRBV29-1 and TRBJ2-3; D might be TRBD2 (6 bases). Germline V lookup: CDR1 SQVTM, CDR2 ANQGSEA. Between the trimmed V and J ends, which lost 7 bases and 6 bases, there was a span of 17 bases. The CDR3 extends over 13 amino acids.

On this clone: A junction boundary mismatches the germline segment, possibly from a read error. The CDR3 loop reads CASSSFNSPLHF. CDR3 in DNA: TGTGCCAGCAGTTCCTTTAATTCACCCCTCCACTTT. J is TRBJ1-6 and V is TRBV28; no clear D gene. The CDR3 covers 12 residues. In germline, CDR1 is MDHEN, CDR2 SYDVKM. The variable domain in full, with the rest retrieved from reference TRBV28 and TRBJ1-6, is DVKVTQSSRYLVKRTGEKVFLECVQDMDHENMFWYRQDPGLGLRLIYFSYDVKMKEKGDIPEGYSVSREKKERFSLILESASTNQTSMYLCASSSFNSPLHFGNGTRLTVT.

Regarding this clone: Other DNA sequences within the sample encode an identical CDR3. The chain couples TRBV19 to TRBJ1-1; 7 bases map to TRBD1. With V trimmed by 3 bases and J by 5 bases, 6 bases remained unmatched. The CDR3 runs 14 residues. Germline V gene sequence: CDR1 LNHDA, CDR2 SQIVND (reference sequence). CDR3 sequence: CASSMKGARTEAFF. CDR3 in DNA: TGTGCCAGTAGTATGAAGGGGGCGCGTACTGAAGCTTTCTTT.

The chain couples TRBV15 to TRBJ2-1, with 9 bases aligning to TRBD1. V lost 5 bases and J lost 4; bases outside the gene matches: 6. The CDR3 is 15 amino acids. Per germline, CDR1 LNHNV and CDR2 YYDKDF (reference sequence). CDR3 region: CATSVGTGSYNEQFF. CDR3 DNA sequence: TGTGCCACCAGCGTTGGGACAGGGAGTTACAATGAGCAGTTCTTC.

About this clone: The sample contains more than one DNA sequence encoding this CDR3. This chain joins TRBV5-1 and TRBJ2-5, with 8 bases that match TRBD1. V trimming: 0 bases; J trimming: 5 bases; junction bases outside the gene matches: 3. CDR3 length: 14 amino acids. Germline CDR1 SGHRS, CDR2 YFSETQ. CDR3 region: CASSLGTGRETQYF. CDR3 bases: TGCGCCAGCAGCTTGGGGACAGGGCGGGAGACCCAGTACTTC.

The rearrangement links TRBV11-1 to TRBJ1-6, with 9 bases fitting TRBD1. The junction had 4 bases not matched to a gene; V was cut back by 4 bases and J by 6 bases. From germline, CDR1 is SGHAT and CDR2 FQDESV (reference sequence). The CDR3 has 15 amino acids. The CDR3 DNA reads as TGTGCCAGCAGCTGGGGGACAGGGTTTAATTCACCCCTCCACTTT. Residues: CASSWGTGFNSPLHF.

In regard to this clone: The sample contains more than one DNA sequence encoding this CDR3. The chain has TRBV15 and TRBJ2-3, with 13 nucleotides matching TRBD2. V was pared by 1 base and J by 3 bases, with 1 base of the junction left unmatched. This CDR3 has 16 residues. Germline CDR1 is LNHNV and CDR2 is YYDKDF (reference sequence). The CDR3 sequence: CATSRALAGGTDTQYF. DNA of the CDR3: TGTGCCACCAGCAGAGCACTAGCGGGGGGGACAGATACGCAGTATTTT.

This clone was detected only a few times. The chain joins TRBV5-6 to TRBJ2-7; D possibly corresponds to TRBD1 (5 bases). Germline V CDR1 and CDR2: SGHDT, YYEEEE. This CDR3 contains 14 residues. V was trimmed by 0 bases and J by 2 bases, leaving 9 bases between them. The CDR3: CASSLGQGPYEQYF. CDR3 DNA sequence: TGTGCCAGCAGCTTGGGCCAGGGTCCCTACGAGCAGTACTTC.

The V gene is TRBV6-5, the J gene TRBJ2-5, with TRBD2 matching 7 bases. Losses at the gene ends were 2 bases for V and 5 bases for J; bases not matched to a gene: 5. The CDR3 is 14 residues long. Germline V CDR1 and CDR2: MNHEY, SVGAGI. The CDR3 DNA follows: TGTGCCAGCAGTTACAGCGGGGTGGGGGAGACCCAGTACTTC. Its translation is CASSYSGVGETQYF.

This clone was seen only a few times. The rearrangement joins TRBV14 to TRBJ1-1, with D perhaps TRBD1 (5 bases). CDR3 size: 12 residues. Per the germline V gene, CDR1 is SGHDN and CDR2 is FVKESK. V was pared by 1 base and J by 10 bases, with 10 bases between. This chain's CDR3 is CASSQGGRVAFF. The DNA of the CDR3 is TGTGCCAGCAGCCAAGGGGGGAGGGTAGCTTTCTTT.

V is TRBV29-1 and J is TRBJ1-1; D is perhaps TRBD1 (5 bases). Germline V gene sequence: CDR1 SQVTM, CDR2 ANQGSEA. The CDR3 length is 13 residues. The V and J ends lost 8 bases and 6 bases respectively, with 19 bases between them. The CDR3 DNA reads TGCAGCTCACTTTCAACAGGCCGCGCTGAAGCTTTCTTT. Its protein is CSSLSTGRAEAFF.

J is TRBJ2-1 and V is TRBV4-3, with D uncertain. CDR3 length: 13 residues. Trimming stripped 5 bases from V and 5 bases from J, with 10 bases between. Germline assignment: CDR1 LGHNA and CDR2 YSLEER. Here the CDR3 DNA reads TGCGCCAGCAGCGGTGAGCTGCACAATGAGCAGTTCTTC. Translating gives CASSGELHNEQFF.

The chain employs TRBV19 and TRBJ1-5; no clear D. This CDR3 contains 13 residues. CDR1 and CDR2 (germline): LNHDA, SQIVND (reference sequence). The V gene lost 2 bases and the J gene lost 4 bases, with 6 bases spanning the gap. The CDR3 DNA reads as TGTGCCAGTAGTATACATGAGAATCAGCCCCAGCATTTT. Protein product: CASSIHENQPQHF.

The V call is TRBV28, the J call TRBJ2-5; 7 nucleotides match TRBD1. The CDR3 covers 16 residues. V shed 6 bases, J shed 4 bases, and the junction held 14 bases outside the gene matches. The germline V gene encodes CDR1 MDHEN and CDR2 SYDVKM. CDR3 coding DNA: TGTGCCAGCAGCCTACCCCCGGGACAGCAGGGAGAGACCCAGTACTTC. Residues: CASSLPPGQQGETQYF.

The rearrangement joins TRBV2 to TRBJ2-3; maybe TRBD1 (5 bases). The V gene's germline CDR1 is SNHLY and CDR2 FYNNEI. The CDR3 length is 13 residues. V was cut by 4 bases and J by 2 bases, with 7 bases left in between. CDR3 in amino acids: CASSGRDTDTQYF. The CDR3, as DNA: TGTGCCAGCAGTGGCAGGGACACAGATACGCAGTATTTT.

Notes on this clone: The junction shows a germline mismatch at one end, possibly a read error. V gene TRBV5-1 combines with J gene TRBJ2-3, with 8 bases aligning to TRBD2. Germline CDR1 reads SGHRS; CDR2 reads YFSETQ. CDR3 size: 15 residues. The CDR3 nucleotides are TGCGCCAGCAGCTTCGGGGGGGGCAGCAAAGATACGCAGTATTTT. It encodes CASSFGGGSKDTQYF.

The rearrangement joins TRBV25-1 to TRBJ1-1, with D perhaps TRBD1 (5 bases). From germline, CDR1 is MGHDK and CDR2 SYGVNS. Trimming took 3 bases from V and 1 from J, leaving 9 bases between them. The CDR3 is made up of 14 amino acids. In DNA form, the CDR3 reads TGTGCCAGCAGTGACCCTCAGGGGAACACTGAAGCTTTCTTT. Protein sequence: CASSDPQGNTEAFF.

The rearrangement links TRBV4-3 to TRBJ2-3, with a possible D match to TRBD2 (7 bases). CDR3 length: 16 amino acids. The germline CDR1 and CDR2 sequences are LGHNA and YSLEER. With 1 base removed from V and 6 bases from J, the gap between germline ends came to 17 bases. Here the CDR3 DNA reads TGCGCCAGCAGCCAAGTAGGGGGGGGCAATCCGGATACGCAGTATTTT. It encodes CASSQVGGGNPDTQYF.

Worth noting for this clone: One end of the junction is discordant with germline, which a read error may explain. Other DNA sequences in this specimen translate into the identical CDR3. The chain is built from TRBV27 and TRBJ1-5, with D perhaps TRBD1 (5 bases). The germline CDR1 and CDR2 sequences are MNHEY and SMNVEV (reference sequence). The CDR3 runs to 19 residues. In nucleotides, the CDR3 is TGTGCCAGCAGTTTATCGATTTGGGCCGGGGGGGATAGCAACCAGCCCCAGCATTTT. This encodes CASSLSIWAGGDSNQPQHF.

The table lists this clone with a few counts. V usage is TRBV6-6 and J usage is TRBJ2-2; D possibly corresponds to TRBD1 (5 bases). The germline V gene encodes CDR1 MNHNY and CDR2 SVGAGI (reference sequence). The ends were cut back, 10 bases at V and 3 bases at J, with 12 bases in the middle. The CDR3 is 13 residues long. In nucleotides, the CDR3 is TGTGCCACCCGACAGTTCGACACCGGGGAGCTGTTTTTT. Protein: CATRQFDTGELFF.

The rearrangement uses TRBV28 and TRBJ1-6; 8 bases map to TRBD1. Trimming took 6 bases from V and 10 from J; bases not matched to a gene: 8. The germline gives CDR1 MDHEN, CDR2 SYDVKM. This CDR3 spans 14 amino acids. CDR3 sequence: CASRTGAGRSPLHF. The CDR3 region has the DNA TGTGCCAGCAGGACAGGGGCTGGGCGATCACCCCTCCACTTT.

J is TRBJ2-7 and V is TRBV7-8; 7 bases fit TRBD1. This CDR3 is 16 amino acids long. V lost 3 bases and J lost 2; bases outside the gene matches: 10. Per germline, CDR1 SGHVS and CDR2 FQNEAQ. This chain's CDR3 is CASSFLSDRIPYEQYF. In nucleotides, the CDR3 is TGTGCCAGCAGCTTCCTTTCGGACAGGATTCCCTACGAGCAGTACTTC.

This clone was counted only a few times. This chain links TRBV10-3 with TRBJ2-1, with 9 positions matching TRBD2. With 2 bases clipped from V and 6 bases from J, the junction kept 2 bases outside the gene matches. The germline V gene encodes CDR1 ENHRY and CDR2 SYGVKD. The CDR3 is made up of 14 amino acids. CDR3 in DNA: TGTGCCATCAGTGAGGGCGGGGGGGCCAATGAGCAGTTCTTC. Its protein is CAISEGGGANEQFF.

Concerning this clone: The missing conserved phenylalanine or tryptophan at the end of this CDR3 makes a read error likely. This sequence joins TRBV15 and TRBJ2-7; 11 bases match TRBD1. The CDR3 has 16 residues. V lost 5 bases to trimming and J lost 4 bases; unmatched junction nucleotides: 10. The germline V gene has CDR1 LNHNV and CDR2 YYDKDF (reference sequence). CDR3 sequence: CATSPLSGTGGYEQYL. The CDR3 nucleotides read TGTGCCACCAGCCCTCTGTCCGGGACAGGGGGGTACGAGCAGTACTTA.

This chain joins TRBV7-9 and TRBJ2-3, with 14 bases aligning to TRBD2. Per germline, CDR1 SEHNR and CDR2 FQNEAQ (reference sequence). The CDR3 is made up of 15 amino acids. Losses at the gene ends were 7 bases for V and 5 bases for J; bases not matched to a gene: 5. CDR3: CASTLGTSGGDTQYF. The CDR3 nucleotides read TGTGCCAGCACCCTCGGGACTAGCGGGGGAGATACGCAGTATTTT.

This clone was counted once. The chain has TRBV5-1 and TRBJ2-2, with D perhaps TRBD2 (5 bases). Trimming cost V 4 bases and J 3 bases, with 13 bases left between them. Germline V gives CDR1 SGHRS, CDR2 YFSETQ. The CDR3 length is 15 residues. Here the CDR3 DNA reads TGCGCCAGCAGCGACCGACTAACGGACACCGGGGAGCTGTTTTTT. Amino acids: CASSDRLTDTGELFF.

The chain uses TRBV19 and TRBJ2-5; 8 positions agree with TRBD2. Germline CDR1 LNHDA, CDR2 SQIVND (reference sequence). This CDR3 comprises 15 residues. The trim removed 7 bases at V and 4 bases at J, leaving 11 bases unmatched. The CDR3 spells CASISSPGGGETQYF. DNA for the CDR3: TGTGCCAGTATCTCCTCTCCGGGGGGGGGAGAGACCCAGTACTTC.